These T cell receptor beta chains were read from a single sample in a study of B cell selection in AIRE deficiency. Measured with immunoSEQ multiplex PCR; TCRdb has only the in-frame clones, and not every one. The profile shows tens of thousands of clones, about 90% of them singletons. The material sequenced was CD4+CD25+ Tregs sorted from PBMCs. These receptors were obtained from a human donor in good health. CDR3s include the opening cysteine and the closing phenylalanine or tryptophan. Fields, in order: D gene, V gene, CDR3 protein. A D gene is named only where the DNA matches it firmly.

. TRBV6-1 CASSEGPAPSSYEQYF
TRBD1 TRBV6-6 CASGTASYNEQFF
. TRBV4-2 CASSRATVGSYEQYF
. TRBV6-1 CASSATWDEQYF
. TRBV5-5 CASSLRLLGLGAEAFF
. TRBV12-5 CASGPTYEQYF
TRBD2 TRBV6-1 CASTTSGRLDTQYF
. TRBV18 CASSPRRGAHEQYF
TRBD1 TRBV7-2 CASSGTGGDEQYF
TRBD1 TRBV7-2 CASSRQGSSGANVLTF
TRBD1 TRBV19 CASTRQGYTEAFF
TRBD1 TRBV5-8 CASSTGGQINQPQHF
TRBD1 TRBV14 CASSQEAPGDRGLRGYTF
. TRBV6-1 CASNERPNTEAFF
TRBD2 TRBV19 CASRPSGGAWADTQYF
. TRBV18 CASSPRVISGANVLTF
. TRBV7-2 CASSFSSSSDGYTF
TRBD1 TRBV29-1 CSVAGGGQPQHF
TRBD2 TRBV6-5 CASSRSGRGTQYF
TRBD1 TRBV5-1 CASSLAGGPGTGYFATNEKLFF
. TRBV25-1 CASSELGQGRSYNEQFF
TRBD1 TRBV27 CASSRGGPMNTEAFF
. TRBV18 CASSLIQGTTNEQFF
TRBD1 TRBV5-4 CASSPGQGALTGELFF
. TRBV2 CASSAEGLDQPQHF
. TRBV5-4 CASSQEGRASRGYTF
. TRBV6-5 CASSYSRAYEQYF
TRBD2 TRBV19 CASSFSGGAETQYF
. TRBV6-6 CTCMSRDTETQYF
. TRBV7-2 CASNLSVGSPLHF
. TRBV7-8 CASSLGGRGYTF
TRBD2 TRBV4-2 CASTKLLADGYNEQFF
TRBD1 TRBV10-3 CAISDGQGWNTEAFF
. TRBV11-1 CASSLVGSGCNQPQHF
TRBD1 TRBV2 CASSDTGAFSPLHF
. TRBV19 CASSISGGGMEAFF
. TRBV5-1 CASSLAVQPTYEQYF
. TRBV6-5 CASSYSLGQSTDTQYF
TRBD2 TRBV2 CASSEALGGGSTSSYEQYF
. TRBV19 CASKEQGTDTHYF
. TRBV6-1 CASSQTRSVEQYF
TRBD2 TRBV4-1 CASSPGGFTDTQYF
. TRBV7-3 CASSLTLETTQYF
. TRBV6-5 CASSYWGLNNSPLHF
. TRBV11-3 CASSLGTVGDKIFF
TRBD2 TRBV5-4 CASSLLAGSEEQYF
. TRBV14 CASSQDRYYEQYF
TRBD2 TRBV7-2 CASSSTLLAGANTGELFF